This T cell receptor beta chain was recovered during a study of somatic mutations in cytotoxic T cells in rheumatoid arthritis. Trimming cost V 0 bases and J 0 bases, with 3 bases left between them. Germline loops: CDR1 MDHEN, CDR2 SYDVKM. The CDR3 is 15 residues long. Overall study findings and caveats: TRBV07 appeared slightly underrepresented in the rheumatoid arthritis patients. That finding was not adjusted to account for multiple comparisons. Comparison of CD8+ T-cell clonality between rheumatoid arthritis patients and age-matched healthy controls yielded no significant difference.

In the case of this clone: Its target is unknown.

Produced via immunoSEQ multiplex PCR; TCRdb's table is partial and in-frame only. The sample includes 20,000 or so clones, about four fifths of them seen just once. Sequenced sample: CD8+ T cells sorted from blood. This TCR came from an adult with rheumatoid arthritis. J is TRBJ1-6 and V is TRBV28; D is undetermined. The chain's CDR3 is CASSLWSSYNSPLHF. The DNA of the CDR3 is TGTGCCAGCAGTTTATGGAGCTCCTATAATTCACCCCTCCACTTT. Complete variable domain (other parts from reference TRBV28 and TRBJ1-6): DVKVTQSSRYLVKRTGEKVFLECVQDMDHENMFWYRQDPGLGLRLIYFSYDVKMKEKGDIPEGYSVSREKKERFSLILESASTNQTSMYLCASSLWSSYNSPLHFGNGTRLTVT.